This T cell receptor (beta chain) is drawn from a study of T-cell reconstitution after alpha-beta-depleted transplantation in children. Study-level findings and limits: Surviving thymic progenitors and recipient T cells were the source of high TCRbeta diversity at day 60 in some patients.

The library targeted TCRbeta and was prepared with unique molecular identifiers. Each CDR3 protein is one row after TCRdb ran MiXCR on the PCR reads. In the table there are 540,000 or so distinct CDR3 sequences, about 23% of which are singletons. A note on this clonotype: The antigen remains unidentified.

CDR1 and CDR2 from the germline V gene are LGHDT and YNNKEL (reference sequence). The CDR3 is 11 amino acids. The ends were cut back, 6 bases at V and 6 bases at J, with 9 bases in the middle. The TCR comes from a boy under three years old who had a stem cell transplant for acute myeloid leukemia, so the T cells may come from the graft donor. The material sequenced was PBMCs, mostly from graft donor cells, taken 360 days after TCRalphabeta/CD19-depleted stem cell transplant. This chain connects TRBV3-1 to TRBJ2-7; D is possibly TRBD2 (5 bases). CDR3 in amino acids: CASRRGREQYF. The CDR3 nucleotides are TGTGCCAGCAGACGCGGGCGCGAGCAGTACTTC.